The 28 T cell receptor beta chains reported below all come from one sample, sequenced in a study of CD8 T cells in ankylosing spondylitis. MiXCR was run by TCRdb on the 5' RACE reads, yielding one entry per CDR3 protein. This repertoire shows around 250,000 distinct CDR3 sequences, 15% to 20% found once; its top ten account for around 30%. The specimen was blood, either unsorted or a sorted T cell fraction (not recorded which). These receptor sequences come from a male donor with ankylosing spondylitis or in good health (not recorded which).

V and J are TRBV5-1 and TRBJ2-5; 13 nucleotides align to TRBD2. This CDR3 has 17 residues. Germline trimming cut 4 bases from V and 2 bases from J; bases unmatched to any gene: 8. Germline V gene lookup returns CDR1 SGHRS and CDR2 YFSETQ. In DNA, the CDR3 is TGCGCCAGCAGCCCAAAAGGGACTAGCGGGGATCAAGAGACCCAGTACTTC. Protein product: CASSPKGTSGDQETQYF.

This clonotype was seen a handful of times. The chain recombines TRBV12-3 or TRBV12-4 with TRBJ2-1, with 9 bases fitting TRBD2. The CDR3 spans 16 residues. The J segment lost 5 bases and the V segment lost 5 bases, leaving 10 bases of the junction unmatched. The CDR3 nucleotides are TGTGCCAGCAGTATCCCGACTAGCGGAAATAACAATGAGCAGTTCTTC. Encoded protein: CASSIPTSGNNNEQFF.

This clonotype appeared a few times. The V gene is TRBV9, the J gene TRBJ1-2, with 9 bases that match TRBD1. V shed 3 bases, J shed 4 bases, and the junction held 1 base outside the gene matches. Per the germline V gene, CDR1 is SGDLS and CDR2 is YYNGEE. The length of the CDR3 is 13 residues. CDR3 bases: TGTGCCAGCAGCGCGACAGGGGGCTATGGCTACACCTTC. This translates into CASSATGGYGYTF.

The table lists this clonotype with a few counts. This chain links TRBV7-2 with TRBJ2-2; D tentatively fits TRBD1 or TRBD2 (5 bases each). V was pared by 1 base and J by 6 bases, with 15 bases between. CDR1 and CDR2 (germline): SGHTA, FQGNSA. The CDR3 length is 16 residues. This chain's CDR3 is CASSLDRDVWAGELFF. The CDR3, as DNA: TGTGCCAGCAGCTTAGATCGGGACGTGTGGGCCGGGGAGCTGTTTTTT.

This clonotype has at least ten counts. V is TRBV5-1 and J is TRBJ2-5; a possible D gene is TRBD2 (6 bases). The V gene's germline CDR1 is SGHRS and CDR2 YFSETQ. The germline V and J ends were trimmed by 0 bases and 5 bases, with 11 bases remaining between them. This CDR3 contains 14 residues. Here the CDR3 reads CASSLDGSGETQYF. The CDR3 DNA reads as TGCGCCAGCAGCTTGGACGGGAGCGGGGAGACCCAGTACTTC.

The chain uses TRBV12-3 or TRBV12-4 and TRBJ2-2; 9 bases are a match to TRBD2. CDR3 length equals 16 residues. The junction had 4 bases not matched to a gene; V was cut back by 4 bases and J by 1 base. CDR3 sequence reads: CASSSRLAENTGELFF. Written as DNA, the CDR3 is TGTGCCAGCAGTTCAAGACTAGCGGAGAACACCGGGGAGCTGTTTTTT.

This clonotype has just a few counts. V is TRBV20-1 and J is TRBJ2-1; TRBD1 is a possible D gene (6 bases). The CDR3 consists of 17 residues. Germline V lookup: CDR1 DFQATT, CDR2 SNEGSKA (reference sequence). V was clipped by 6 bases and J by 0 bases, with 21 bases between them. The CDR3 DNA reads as TGCAGTGCCGCTGGACAGCGAGACTCGAGCTCCTACAATGAGCAGTTCTTC. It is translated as CSAAGQRDSSSYNEQFF.

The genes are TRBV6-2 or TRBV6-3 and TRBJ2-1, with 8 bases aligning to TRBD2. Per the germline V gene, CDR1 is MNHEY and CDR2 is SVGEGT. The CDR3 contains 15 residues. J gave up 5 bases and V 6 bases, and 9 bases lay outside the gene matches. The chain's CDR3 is CASSTSGRRNNEQFF. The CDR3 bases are TGTGCCAGCAGCACGAGCGGGAGACGGAACAATGAGCAGTTCTTC.

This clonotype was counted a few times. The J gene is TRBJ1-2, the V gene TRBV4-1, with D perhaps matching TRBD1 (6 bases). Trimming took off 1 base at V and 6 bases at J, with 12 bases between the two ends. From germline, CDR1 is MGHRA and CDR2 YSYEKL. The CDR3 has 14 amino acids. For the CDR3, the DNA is TGCGCCAGCAGCCAAGTTCCAGGGGTGGATGGCTACACCTTC. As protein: CASSQVPGVDGYTF.

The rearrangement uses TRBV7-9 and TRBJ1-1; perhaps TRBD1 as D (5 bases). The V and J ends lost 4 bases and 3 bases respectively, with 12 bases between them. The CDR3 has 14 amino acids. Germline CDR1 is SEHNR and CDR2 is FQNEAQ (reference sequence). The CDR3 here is CASSYRTGHTEAFF. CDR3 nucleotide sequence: TGTGCCAGCAGCTACCGCACAGGTCACACTGAAGCTTTCTTT.

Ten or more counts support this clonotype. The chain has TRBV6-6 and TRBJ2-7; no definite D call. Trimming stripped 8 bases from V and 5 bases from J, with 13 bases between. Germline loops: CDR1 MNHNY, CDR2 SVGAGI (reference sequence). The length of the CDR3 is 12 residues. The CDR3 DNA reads TGTGCCAGCGGCGTAGCTGCCCACGAGCAGTACTTC. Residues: CASGVAAHEQYF.

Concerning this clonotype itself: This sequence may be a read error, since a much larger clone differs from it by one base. CDR3 sequence reads: CASTRDTEYNEQFF. CDR3 nucleotide sequence: TGTGCCAGCACTCGGGACACGGAGTACAATGAGCAGTTCTTC. V is TRBV7-8 and J is TRBJ2-1, with D perhaps TRBD1 (6 bases). Per germline, CDR1 SGHVS and CDR2 FQNEAQ. V lost 7 bases to trimming and J lost 4 bases, with 14 bases between them. The CDR3 covers 14 residues.

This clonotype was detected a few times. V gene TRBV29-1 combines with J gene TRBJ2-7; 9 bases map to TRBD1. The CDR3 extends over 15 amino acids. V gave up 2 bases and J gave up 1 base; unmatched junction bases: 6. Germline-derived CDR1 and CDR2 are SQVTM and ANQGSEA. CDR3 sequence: CSVEISGQGSYEQYF. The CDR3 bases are TGCAGCGTTGAAATTTCAGGACAGGGGTCCTACGAGCAGTACTTC.

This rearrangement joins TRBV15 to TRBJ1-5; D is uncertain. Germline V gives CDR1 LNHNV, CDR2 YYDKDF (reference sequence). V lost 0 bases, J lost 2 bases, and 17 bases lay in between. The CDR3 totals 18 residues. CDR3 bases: TGTGCCACCAGCAGAGATCTGGTGGCGCCTGGGGGCAATCAGCCCCAGCATTTT. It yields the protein CATSRDLVAPGGNQPQHF.

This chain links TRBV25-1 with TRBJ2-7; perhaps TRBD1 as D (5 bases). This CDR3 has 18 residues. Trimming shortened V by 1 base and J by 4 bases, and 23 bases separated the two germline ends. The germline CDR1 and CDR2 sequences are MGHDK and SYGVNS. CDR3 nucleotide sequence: TGTGCCAGCAGTGAATTAGTTTTAAACGGACAAAATGATTACGAGCAGTACTTC. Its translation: CASSELVLNGQNDYEQYF.

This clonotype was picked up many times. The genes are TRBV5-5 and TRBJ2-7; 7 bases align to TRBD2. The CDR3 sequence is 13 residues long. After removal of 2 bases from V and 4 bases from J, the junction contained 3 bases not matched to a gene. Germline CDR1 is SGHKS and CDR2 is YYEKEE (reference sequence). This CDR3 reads CASSFRGEYEQYF. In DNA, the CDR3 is TGTGCCAGCAGCTTTCGGGGGGAGTACGAGCAGTACTTC. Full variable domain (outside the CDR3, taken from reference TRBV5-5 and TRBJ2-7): DAGVTQSPTHLIKTRGQQVTLRCSPISGHKSVSWYQQVLGQGPQFIFQYYEKEERGRGNFPDRFSARQFPNYSSELNVNALLLGDSALYLCASSFRGEYEQYFGPGTRLTVT.

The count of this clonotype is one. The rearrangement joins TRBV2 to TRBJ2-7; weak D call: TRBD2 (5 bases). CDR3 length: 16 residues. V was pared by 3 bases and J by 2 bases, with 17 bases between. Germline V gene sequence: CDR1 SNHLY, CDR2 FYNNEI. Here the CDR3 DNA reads TGTGCCAGCAGTGATTTTTCGCGGGCCTCAACCTACGAGCAGTACTTC. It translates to CASSDFSRASTYEQYF.

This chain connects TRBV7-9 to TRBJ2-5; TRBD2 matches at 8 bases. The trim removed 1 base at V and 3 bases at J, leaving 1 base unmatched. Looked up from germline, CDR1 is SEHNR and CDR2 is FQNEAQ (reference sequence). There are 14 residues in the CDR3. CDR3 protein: CASSLEAGEETQYF. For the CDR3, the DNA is TGTGCCAGCAGCTTAGAAGCGGGAGAAGAGACCCAGTACTTC.

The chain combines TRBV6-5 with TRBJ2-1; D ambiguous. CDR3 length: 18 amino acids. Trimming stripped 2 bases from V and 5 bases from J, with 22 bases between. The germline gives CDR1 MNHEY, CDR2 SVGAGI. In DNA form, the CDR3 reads TGTGCCAGCAGTTACGGGATTAGGTCCGGAAGAGTTAACAATGAGCAGTTCTTC. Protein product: CASSYGIRSGRVNNEQFF.

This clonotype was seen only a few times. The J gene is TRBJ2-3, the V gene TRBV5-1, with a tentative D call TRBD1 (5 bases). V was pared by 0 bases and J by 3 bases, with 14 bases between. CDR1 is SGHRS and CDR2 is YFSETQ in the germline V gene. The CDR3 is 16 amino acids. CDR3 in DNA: TGCGCCAGCAGCTTGGGGAAGGGGATAGGTACAGATACGCAGTATTTT. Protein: CASSLGKGIGTDTQYF.

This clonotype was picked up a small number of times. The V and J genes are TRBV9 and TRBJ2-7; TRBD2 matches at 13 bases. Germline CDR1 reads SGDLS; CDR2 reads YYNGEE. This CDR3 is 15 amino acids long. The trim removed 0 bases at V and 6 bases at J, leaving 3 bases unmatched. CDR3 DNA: TGTGCCAGCAGCGTAGGGACTAGCGGGAGTCTCGAGCAGTACTTC. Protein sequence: CASSVGTSGSLEQYF.

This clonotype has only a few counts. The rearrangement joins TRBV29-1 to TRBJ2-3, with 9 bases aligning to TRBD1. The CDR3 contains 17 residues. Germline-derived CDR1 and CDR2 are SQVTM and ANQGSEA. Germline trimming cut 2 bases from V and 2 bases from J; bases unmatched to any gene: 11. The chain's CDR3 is CSVEPRDRERFTDTQYF. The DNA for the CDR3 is TGCAGCGTTGAACCGAGGGACAGGGAGCGATTCACAGATACGCAGTATTTT.

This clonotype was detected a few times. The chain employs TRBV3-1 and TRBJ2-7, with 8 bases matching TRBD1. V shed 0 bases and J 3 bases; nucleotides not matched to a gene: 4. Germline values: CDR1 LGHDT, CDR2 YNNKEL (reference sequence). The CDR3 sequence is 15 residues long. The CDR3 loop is CASSQDRQGLYEQYF. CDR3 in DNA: TGTGCCAGCAGCCAAGACCGACAGGGGCTCTACGAGCAGTACTTC.

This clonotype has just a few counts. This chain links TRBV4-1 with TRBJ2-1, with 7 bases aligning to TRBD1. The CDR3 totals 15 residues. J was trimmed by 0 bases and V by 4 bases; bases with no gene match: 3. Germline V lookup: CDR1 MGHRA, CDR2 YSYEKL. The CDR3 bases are TGCGCCAGCAGCCGAGACAGGGACTCCTACAATGAGCAGTTCTTC. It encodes CASSRDRDSYNEQFF.

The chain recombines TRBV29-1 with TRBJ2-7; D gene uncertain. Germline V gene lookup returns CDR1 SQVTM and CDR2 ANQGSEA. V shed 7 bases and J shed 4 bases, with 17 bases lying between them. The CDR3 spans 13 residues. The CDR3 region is CSAAGILGYEQYF. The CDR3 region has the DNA TGCAGCGCCGCTGGGATTCTTGGGTACGAGCAGTACTTC.

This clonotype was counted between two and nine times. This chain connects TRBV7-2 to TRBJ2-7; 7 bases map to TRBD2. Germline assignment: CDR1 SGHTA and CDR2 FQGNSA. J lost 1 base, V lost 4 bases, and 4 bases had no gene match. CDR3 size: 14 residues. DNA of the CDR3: TGTGCCAGCAGCTCGCTAGCGGCTTCCTACGAGCAGTACTTC. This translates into CASSSLAASYEQYF.

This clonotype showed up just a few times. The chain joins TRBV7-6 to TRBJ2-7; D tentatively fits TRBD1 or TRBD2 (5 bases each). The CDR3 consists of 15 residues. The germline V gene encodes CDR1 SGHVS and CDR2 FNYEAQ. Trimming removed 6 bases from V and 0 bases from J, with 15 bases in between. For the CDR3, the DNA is TGTGCCAGCAGTTTTGAGGGGAAGAGCTCCTACGAGCAGTACTTC. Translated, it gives CASSFEGKSSYEQYF.

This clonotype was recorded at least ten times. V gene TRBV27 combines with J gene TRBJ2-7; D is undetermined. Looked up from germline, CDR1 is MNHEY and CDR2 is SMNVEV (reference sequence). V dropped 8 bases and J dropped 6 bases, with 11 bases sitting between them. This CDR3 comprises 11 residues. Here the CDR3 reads CASSSMGEQYF. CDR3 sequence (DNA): TGTGCCAGCTCCTCTATGGGCGAGCAGTACTTC.